This T cell receptor beta chain was profiled in a study of blood T cells in healthy people across ages. Study-wide results and caveats: Greater diversity and more naive CD4+ cells were seen in long-lived donors than in aged donors. Measured against age, TCR beta diversity per million T cells decreased in a roughly linear manner. A strong correlation was found between TCR beta diversity and the percentage of naive T cells.

For the second PCR, which ran for about 6 to 11 cycles, a sample-barcoded 5' primer and a J-beta primer mix were used. Every molecule of cDNA carried a tag from a template-switch adaptor with 12 random nucleotides. One entry per CDR3 protein, called by TCRdb with MiXCR from the 5' RACE reads. The data hold about 640,000 distinct CDR3 sequences, with 58% observed a single time. As concerns this clonotype: Its antigen is unknown.

Germline V gene data show CDR1 as SNHLY and CDR2 as FYNNEI. V was cut by 11 bases and J by 6 bases, with 14 bases left in between. CDR3 size: 11 residues. This TCR derives from a man in his sixties in good health. J is TRBJ2-7 and V is TRBV2; D may be TRBD2 (6 bases). The material sequenced was blood. CDR3: CAGGVPLEQYF. In DNA, the CDR3 is TGTGCCGGCGGGGTTCCTCTCGAGCAGTACTTC.